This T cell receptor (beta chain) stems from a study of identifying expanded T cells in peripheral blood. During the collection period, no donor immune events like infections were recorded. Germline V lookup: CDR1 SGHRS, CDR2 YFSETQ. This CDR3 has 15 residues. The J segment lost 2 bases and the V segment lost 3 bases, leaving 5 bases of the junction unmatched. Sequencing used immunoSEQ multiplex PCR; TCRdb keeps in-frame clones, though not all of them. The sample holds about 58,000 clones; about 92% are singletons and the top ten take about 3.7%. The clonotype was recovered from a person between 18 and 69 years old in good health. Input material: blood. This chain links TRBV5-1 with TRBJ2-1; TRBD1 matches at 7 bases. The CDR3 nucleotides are TGCGCCAGCAGCTGGGACAGACCACCCTACAATGAGCAGTTCTTC. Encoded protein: CASSWDRPPYNEQFF.